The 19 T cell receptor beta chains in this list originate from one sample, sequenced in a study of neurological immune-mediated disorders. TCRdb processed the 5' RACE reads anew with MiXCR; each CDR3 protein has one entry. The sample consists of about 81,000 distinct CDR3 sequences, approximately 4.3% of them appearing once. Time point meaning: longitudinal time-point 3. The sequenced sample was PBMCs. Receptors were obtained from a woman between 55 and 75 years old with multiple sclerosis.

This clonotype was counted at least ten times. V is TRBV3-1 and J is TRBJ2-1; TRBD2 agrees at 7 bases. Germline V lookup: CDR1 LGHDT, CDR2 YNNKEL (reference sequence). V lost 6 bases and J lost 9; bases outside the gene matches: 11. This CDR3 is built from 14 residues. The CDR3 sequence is CASSPGTNVPEQFF. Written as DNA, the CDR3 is TGTGCCAGCAGTCCCGGGACTAACGTTCCTGAGCAGTTCTTC.

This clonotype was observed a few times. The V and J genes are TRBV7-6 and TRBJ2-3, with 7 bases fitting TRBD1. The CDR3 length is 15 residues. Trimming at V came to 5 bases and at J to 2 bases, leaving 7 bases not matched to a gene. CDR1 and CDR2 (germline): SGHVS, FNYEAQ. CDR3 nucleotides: TGTGCCAGCAGCCCGCAGGGGGTCCACACAGATACGCAGTATTTT. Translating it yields CASSPQGVHTDTQYF.

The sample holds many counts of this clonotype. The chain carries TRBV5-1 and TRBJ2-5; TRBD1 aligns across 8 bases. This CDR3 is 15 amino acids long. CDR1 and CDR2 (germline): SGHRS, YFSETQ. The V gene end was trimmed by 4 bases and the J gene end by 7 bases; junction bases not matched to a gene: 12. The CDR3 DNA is TGCGCCAGCAGCGCCGGACAGGGACCCCCTTGGACCCAGTACTTC. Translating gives CASSAGQGPPWTQYF.

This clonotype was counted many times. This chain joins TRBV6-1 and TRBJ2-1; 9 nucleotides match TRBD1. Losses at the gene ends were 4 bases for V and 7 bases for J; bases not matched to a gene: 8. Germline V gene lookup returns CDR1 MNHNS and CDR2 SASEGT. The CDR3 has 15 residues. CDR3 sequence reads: CASSVSGTGYNEQFF. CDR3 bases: TGTGCCAGCAGTGTCTCCGGGACAGGGTATAATGAGCAGTTCTTC.

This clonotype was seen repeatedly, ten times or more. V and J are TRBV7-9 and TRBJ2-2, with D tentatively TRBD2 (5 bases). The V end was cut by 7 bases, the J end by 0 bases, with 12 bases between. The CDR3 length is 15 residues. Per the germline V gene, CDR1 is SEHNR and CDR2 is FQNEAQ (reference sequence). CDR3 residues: CASTSPGTNTGELFF. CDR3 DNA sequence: TGTGCCAGCACCTCGCCCGGGACGAACACCGGGGAGCTGTTTTTT.

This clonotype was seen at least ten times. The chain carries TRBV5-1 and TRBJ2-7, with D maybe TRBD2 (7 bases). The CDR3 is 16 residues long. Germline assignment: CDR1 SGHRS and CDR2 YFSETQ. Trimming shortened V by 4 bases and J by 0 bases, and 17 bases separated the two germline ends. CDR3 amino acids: CASSAIPGGNSYEQYF. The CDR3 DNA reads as TGCGCCAGCAGCGCCATTCCGGGGGGCAACTCCTACGAGCAGTACTTC. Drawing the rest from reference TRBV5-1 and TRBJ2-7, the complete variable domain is KAGVTQTPRYLIKTRGQQVTLSCSPISGHRSVSWYQQTPGQGLQFLFEYFSETQRNKGNFPGRFSGRQFSNSRSEMNVSTLELGDSALYLCASSAIPGGNSYEQYFGPGTRLTVT.

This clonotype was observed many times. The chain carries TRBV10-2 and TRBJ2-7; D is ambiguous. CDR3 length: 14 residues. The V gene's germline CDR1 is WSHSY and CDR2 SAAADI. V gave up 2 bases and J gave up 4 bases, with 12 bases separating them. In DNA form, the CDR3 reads TGCGCCAGCAGTGAGACCGCCCCGAGTTACGAGCAGTACTTC. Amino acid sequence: CASSETAPSYEQYF.

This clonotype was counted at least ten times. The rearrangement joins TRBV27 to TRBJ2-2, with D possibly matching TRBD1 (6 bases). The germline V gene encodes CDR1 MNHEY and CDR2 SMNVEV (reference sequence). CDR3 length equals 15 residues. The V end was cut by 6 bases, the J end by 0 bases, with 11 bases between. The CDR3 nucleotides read TGTGCCAGCAGCCCCGGGACACCGAACACCGGGGAGCTGTTTTTT. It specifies CASSPGTPNTGELFF.

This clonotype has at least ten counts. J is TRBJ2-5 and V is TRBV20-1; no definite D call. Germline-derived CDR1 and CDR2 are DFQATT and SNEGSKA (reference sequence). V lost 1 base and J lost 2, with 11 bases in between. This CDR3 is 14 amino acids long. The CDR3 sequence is CSARGDLRQETQYF. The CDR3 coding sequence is TGCAGTGCTAGAGGGGATCTAAGACAAGAGACCCAGTACTTC.

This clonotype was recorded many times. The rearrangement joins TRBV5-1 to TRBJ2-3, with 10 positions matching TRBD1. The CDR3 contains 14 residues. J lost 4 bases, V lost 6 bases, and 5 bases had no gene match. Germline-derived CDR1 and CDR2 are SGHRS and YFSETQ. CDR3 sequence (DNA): TGCGCCAGCAACCGGGACAGGGGAGCAGATACGCAGTATTTT. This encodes CASNRDRGADTQYF.

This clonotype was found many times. CDR3 amino acids: CASSSPTGGDQPQHF. The DNA for the CDR3 is TGTGCCAGCAGTTCCCCAACAGGGGGAGATCAGCCCCAGCATTTT. The J gene is TRBJ1-5, the V gene TRBV28; TRBD1 matches 8 bases. The CDR3 has 15 residues. V lost 4 bases to trimming and J lost 5 bases; unmatched junction nucleotides: 7. Per the germline V gene, CDR1 is MDHEN and CDR2 is SYDVKM.

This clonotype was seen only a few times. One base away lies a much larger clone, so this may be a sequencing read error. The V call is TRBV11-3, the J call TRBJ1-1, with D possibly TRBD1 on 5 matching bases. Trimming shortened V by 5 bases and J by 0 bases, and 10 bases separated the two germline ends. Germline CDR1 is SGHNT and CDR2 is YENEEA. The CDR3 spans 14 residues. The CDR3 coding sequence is TGTGCCAGCAGCCCGGGGGGGATGAACACTGAAGCTTTCTTT. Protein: CASSPGGMNTEAFF.

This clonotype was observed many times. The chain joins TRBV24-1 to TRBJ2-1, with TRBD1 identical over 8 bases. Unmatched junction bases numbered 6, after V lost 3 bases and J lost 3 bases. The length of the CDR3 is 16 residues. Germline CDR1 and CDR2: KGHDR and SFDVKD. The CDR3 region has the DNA TGTGCCACCAGTGATGCGCAGGGGGCCAACTACAATGAGCAGTTCTTC. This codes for CATSDAQGANYNEQFF.

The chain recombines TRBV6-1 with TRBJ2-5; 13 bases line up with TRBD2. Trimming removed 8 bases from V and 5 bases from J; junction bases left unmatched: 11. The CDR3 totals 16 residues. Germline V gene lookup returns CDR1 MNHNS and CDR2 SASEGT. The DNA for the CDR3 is TGTGCCAGCGCCACTAGCGGGGGGGCCGGTGGCGAGACCCAGTACTTC. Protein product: CASATSGGAGGETQYF.

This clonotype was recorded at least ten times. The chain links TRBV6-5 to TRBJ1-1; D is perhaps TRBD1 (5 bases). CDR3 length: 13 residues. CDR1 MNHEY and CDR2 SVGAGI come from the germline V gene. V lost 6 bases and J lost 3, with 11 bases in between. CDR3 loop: CASSIDSYTEAFF. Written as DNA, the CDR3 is TGTGCCAGCAGCATCGACAGTTACACTGAAGCTTTCTTT.

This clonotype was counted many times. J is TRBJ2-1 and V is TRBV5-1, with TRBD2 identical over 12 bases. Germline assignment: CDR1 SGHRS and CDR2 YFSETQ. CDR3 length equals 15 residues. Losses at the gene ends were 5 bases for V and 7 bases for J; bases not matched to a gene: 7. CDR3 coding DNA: TGCGCCAGCAGTTGGACTAGCGGGGTTATGAATGAGCAGTTCTTC. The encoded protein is CASSWTSGVMNEQFF.

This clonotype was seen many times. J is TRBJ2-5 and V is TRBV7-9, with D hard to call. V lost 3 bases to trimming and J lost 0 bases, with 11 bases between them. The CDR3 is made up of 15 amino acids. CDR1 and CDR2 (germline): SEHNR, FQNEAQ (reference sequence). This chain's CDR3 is CASSLTQNHQETQYF. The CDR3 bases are TGTGCCAGCAGCTTGACCCAAAACCACCAAGAGACCCAGTACTTC.

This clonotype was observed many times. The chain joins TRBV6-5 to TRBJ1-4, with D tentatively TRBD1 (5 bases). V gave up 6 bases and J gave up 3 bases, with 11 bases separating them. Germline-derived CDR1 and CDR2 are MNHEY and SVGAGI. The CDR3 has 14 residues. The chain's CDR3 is CASSRGGANEKLFF. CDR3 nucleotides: TGTGCCAGCAGCCGGGGGGGGGCTAATGAAAAACTGTTTTTT.

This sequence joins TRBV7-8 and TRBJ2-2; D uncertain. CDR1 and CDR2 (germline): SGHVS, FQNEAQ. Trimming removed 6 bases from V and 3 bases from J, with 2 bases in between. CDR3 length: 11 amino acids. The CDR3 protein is CASRYTGELFF. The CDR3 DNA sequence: TGTGCCAGCAGGTACACCGGGGAGCTGTTTTTT.